These 6 T cell receptor beta chains came from one sample sequenced in a study of cytomegalovirus exposure and HLA in healthy donors. This PCR relied on a set of 60 Vbeta primers and 13 Jbeta primers. Sequencing used immunoSEQ multiplex PCR; TCRdb keeps in-frame clones, though not all of them. The repertoire consists of about 140,000 clones, with roughly 76% occurring once and the leading ten covering under 2%. Sequencing was done on a sample of PBMCs. The source is a female donor in good health and CMV-seronegative.

The CDR3 DNA sequence: TGTGCCAGCAGCCCAGGGACTAGCGTAAGCTTCACAAACATTCAGTACTTC. It is translated as CASSPGTSVSFTNIQYF. The chain couples TRBV28 to TRBJ2-4, with 10 bases fitting TRBD2. The junction had 14 bases not matched to a gene; V was cut back by 6 bases and J by 6 bases. CDR3 length equals 17 residues. The germline V gene has CDR1 MDHEN and CDR2 SYDVKM.

This clone was recorded once. The gene calls are TRBV4-1 and TRBJ2-3; tentatively, D is TRBD1 (5 bases). CDR3 length: 16 residues. Germline assignment: CDR1 MGHRA and CDR2 YSYEKL. V lost 0 bases and J lost 0, with 10 bases in between. CDR3 in amino acids: CASSQDLGPSTDTQYF. The CDR3 DNA reads TGCGCCAGCAGCCAAGATTTGGGGCCCAGCACAGATACGCAGTATTTT.

This sequence joins TRBV5-1 and TRBJ2-2; tentative D call: TRBD2 (7 bases). The CDR3 is 18 residues long. V was clipped by 4 bases and J by 0 bases, with 19 bases between them. CDR1 is SGHRS and CDR2 is YFSETQ in the germline V gene. The CDR3 bases are TGCGCCAGCAGCAGAGGGGGGGACGGATTATCGAACACCGGGGAGCTGTTTTTT. As protein: CASSRGGDGLSNTGELFF. The full variable domain, rest sourced from reference TRBV5-1 and TRBJ2-2, is KAGVTQTPRYLIKTRGQQVTLSCSPISGHRSVSWYQQTPGQGLQFLFEYFSETQRNKGNFPGRFSGRQFSNSRSEMNVSTLELGDSALYLCASSRGGDGLSNTGELFFGEGSRLTVL.

V gene TRBV7-3 combines with J gene TRBJ2-5; 14 bases are a match to TRBD2. V was clipped by 6 bases and J by 1 base; unmatched bases: 7. The CDR3 length is 17 residues. From germline, CDR1 is SGHTA and CDR2 FQGTGA. CDR3 sequence: CASSHGLAGGFQETQYF. The CDR3 DNA reads as TGTGCCAGCAGTCATGGACTAGCGGGAGGATTCCAAGAGACCCAGTACTTC.

The J gene is TRBJ2-1, the V gene TRBV18, with 10 positions matching TRBD2. CDR3 size: 15 residues. Germline CDR1 is KGHSH and CDR2 is LQKENI. The junction had 8 bases not matched to a gene; V was cut back by 3 bases and J by 9 bases. DNA of the CDR3: TGTGCCAGCTCACCTGTAGCGGGGGGTCCATCTGAGCAGTTCTTC. This encodes CASSPVAGGPSEQFF.

This chain links TRBV9 with TRBJ2-3, with D perhaps matching TRBD1 (6 bases). Trimming took 4 bases from V and 6 from J, leaving 18 bases between them. This CDR3 spans 15 amino acids. CDR1 is SGDLS, CDR2 YYNGEE, per germline. The chain's CDR3 is CASSFTTGPQDTQYF. Here the CDR3 DNA reads TGTGCCAGCAGCTTTACGACAGGTCCCCAGGATACGCAGTATTTT.